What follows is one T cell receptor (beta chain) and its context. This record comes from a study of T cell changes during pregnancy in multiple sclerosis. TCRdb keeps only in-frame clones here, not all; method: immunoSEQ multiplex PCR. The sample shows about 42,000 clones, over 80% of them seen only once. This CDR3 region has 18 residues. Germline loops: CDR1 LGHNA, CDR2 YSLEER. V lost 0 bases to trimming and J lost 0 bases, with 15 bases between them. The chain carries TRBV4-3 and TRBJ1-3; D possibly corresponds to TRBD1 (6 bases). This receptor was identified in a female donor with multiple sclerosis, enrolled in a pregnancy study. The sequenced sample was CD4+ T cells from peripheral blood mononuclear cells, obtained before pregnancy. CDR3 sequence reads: CASSQDLGGGNSGNTIYF. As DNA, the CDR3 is TGCGCCAGCAGCCAAGATCTAGGGGGAGGGAACTCTGGAAACACCATATATTTT.